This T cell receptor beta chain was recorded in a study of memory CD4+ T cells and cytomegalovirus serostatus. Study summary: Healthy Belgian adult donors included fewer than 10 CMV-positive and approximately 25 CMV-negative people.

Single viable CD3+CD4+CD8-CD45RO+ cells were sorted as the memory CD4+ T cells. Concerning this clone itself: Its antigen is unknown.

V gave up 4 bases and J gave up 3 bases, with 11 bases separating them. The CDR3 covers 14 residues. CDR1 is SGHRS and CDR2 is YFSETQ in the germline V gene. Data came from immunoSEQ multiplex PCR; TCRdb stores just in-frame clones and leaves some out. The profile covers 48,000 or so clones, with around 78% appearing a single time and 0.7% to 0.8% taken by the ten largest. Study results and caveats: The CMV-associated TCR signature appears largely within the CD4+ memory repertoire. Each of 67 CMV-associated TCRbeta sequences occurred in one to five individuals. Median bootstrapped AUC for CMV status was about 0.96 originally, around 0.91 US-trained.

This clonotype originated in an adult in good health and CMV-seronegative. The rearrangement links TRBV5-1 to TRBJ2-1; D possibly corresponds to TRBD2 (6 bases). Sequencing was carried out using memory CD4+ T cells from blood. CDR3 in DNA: TGCGCCAGCAGCGCGGAGACTAGCTACAATGAGCAGTTCTTC. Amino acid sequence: CASSAETSYNEQFF. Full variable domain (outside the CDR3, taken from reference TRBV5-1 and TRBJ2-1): KAGVTQTPRYLIKTRGQQVTLSCSPISGHRSVSWYQQTPGQGLQFLFEYFSETQRNKGNFPGRFSGRQFSNSRSEMNVSTLELGDSALYLCASSAETSYNEQFFGPGTRLTVL.